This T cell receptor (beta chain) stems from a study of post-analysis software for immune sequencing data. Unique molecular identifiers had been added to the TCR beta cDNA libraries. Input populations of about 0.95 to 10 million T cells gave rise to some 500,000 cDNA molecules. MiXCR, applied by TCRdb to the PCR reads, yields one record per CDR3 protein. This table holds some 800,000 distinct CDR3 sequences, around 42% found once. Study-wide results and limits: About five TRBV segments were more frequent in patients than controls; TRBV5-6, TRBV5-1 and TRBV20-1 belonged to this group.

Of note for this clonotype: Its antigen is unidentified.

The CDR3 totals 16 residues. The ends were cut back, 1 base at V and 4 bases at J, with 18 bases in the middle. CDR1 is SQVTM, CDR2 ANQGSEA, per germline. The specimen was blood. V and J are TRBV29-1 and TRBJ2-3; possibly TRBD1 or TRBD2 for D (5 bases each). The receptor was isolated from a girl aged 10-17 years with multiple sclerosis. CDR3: CSVEVLTEGFADTQYF. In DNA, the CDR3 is TGCAGCGTTGAAGTCTTGACAGAGGGGTTCGCAGATACGCAGTATTTT.